One and the same sample provided the 28 T cell receptor beta chains below, sequenced in a study of cytomegalovirus exposure and HLA in healthy donors. The protocol was immunoSEQ multiplex PCR, while the TCRdb copy is restricted to in-frame clones and leaves out a portion. The sample contains about 220,000 clones, over 80% of which appear only once. The sequencing input was PBMCs. The receptors shown here come from a woman aged 18-35 years in good health and CMV-seronegative.

This chain uses TRBV30 with TRBJ2-3, with 9 positions matching TRBD2. CDR1 and CDR2 (germline): GTSNPN, SVGIG (reference sequence). The CDR3 consists of 14 residues. With V trimmed by 0 bases and J by 4 bases, 2 bases remained unmatched. In DNA, the CDR3 is TGTGCCTGGAGTGTAGGCGGGGGGGCAGATACGCAGTATTTT. Amino acid sequence: CAWSVGGGADTQYF.

The CDR3 sequence is CASSLTRRTGGFGYTF. The CDR3 region has the DNA TGCGCCAGCAGCTTGACACGAAGGACAGGGGGCTTTGGCTACACCTTC. This chain uses TRBV5-1 with TRBJ1-2; 11 bases agree with TRBD1. V was pared by 1 base and J by 7 bases, with 9 bases of the junction left unmatched. Germline CDR1 and CDR2: SGHRS and YFSETQ. This CDR3 is 16 amino acids long.

The chain joins TRBV30 to TRBJ1-2, with D maybe TRBD1 (5 bases). The V end was cut by 3 bases, the J end by 8 bases, with 16 bases between. CDR1 is GTSNPN and CDR2 is SVGIG in the germline V gene (reference sequence). The length of the CDR3 is 13 residues. The CDR3 nucleotides read TGTGCCTGGAGAGGGCCACGGCAGGGCGGCTACACCTTC. Encoded protein: CAWRGPRQGGYTF. The full variable domain, in which reference TRBV30 and TRBJ1-2 provide the parts outside the CDR3, is SQTIHQWPATLVQPVGSPLSLECTVEGTSNPNLYWYRQAAGRGLQLLFYSVGIGQISSEVPQNLSASRPQDRQFILSSKKLLLSDSGFYLCAWRGPRQGGYTFGSGTRLTVV.

This chain links TRBV30 with TRBJ2-3, with 9 bases that match TRBD1. The junction had 21 bases not matched to a gene; V was cut back by 4 bases and J by 1 base. Per the germline V gene, CDR1 is GTSNPN and CDR2 is SVGIG (reference sequence). This CDR3 is 20 amino acids long. This CDR3 is CAWNENQAGTGIGGTDTQYF. The CDR3, as DNA: TGTGCCTGGAACGAAAATCAAGCGGGGACAGGGATTGGGGGCACAGATACGCAGTATTTT.

CDR3 sequence (DNA): TGTGCCAGCAGCCTCGGACAGAACACTGAAGCTTTCTTT. This translates into CASSLGQNTEAFF. The chain combines TRBV2 with TRBJ1-1, with D maybe TRBD1 (5 bases). The CDR3 consists of 13 residues. Per germline, CDR1 SNHLY and CDR2 FYNNEI. The V gene lost 6 bases and the J gene lost 1 base, with 9 bases spanning the gap.

The V gene is TRBV5-6, the J gene TRBJ2-5; perhaps TRBD1 as D (6 bases). Germline CDR1 is SGHDT and CDR2 is YYEEEE. There are 16 residues in the CDR3. Trimming shortened V by 4 bases and J by 4 bases, and 20 bases separated the two germline ends. DNA for the CDR3: TGTGCCAGCAGCACAAGAAACAGGGTATCTCGAGAGACCCAGTACTTC. Translated: CASSTRNRVSRETQYF.

The chain is built from TRBV6-6 and TRBJ1-1; 9 bases align to TRBD1. J lost 4 bases, V lost 2 bases, and 8 bases had no gene match. The length of the CDR3 is 16 residues. Germline V gene data show CDR1 as MNHNY and CDR2 as SVGAGI (reference sequence). The CDR3 bases are TGTGCCAGCAGTTACGGAGACAGGGGGAGAAGCACTGAAGCTTTCTTT. It yields the protein CASSYGDRGRSTEAFF.

The chain carries TRBV5-1 and TRBJ1-1; TRBD1 aligns across 7 bases. The germline V gene encodes CDR1 SGHRS and CDR2 YFSETQ. Losses at the gene ends were 6 bases for V and 2 bases for J; bases not matched to a gene: 19. This CDR3 region has 18 residues. The CDR3 protein is CASTRSPPSGTANTEAFF. CDR3 nucleotide sequence: TGCGCCAGCACCCGAAGCCCCCCCTCCGGGACAGCTAACACTGAAGCTTTCTTT.

V usage is TRBV25-1 and J usage is TRBJ2-2, with a possible D match to TRBD1 (5 bases). V was cut by 6 bases and J by 5 bases, with 7 bases left in between. The length of the CDR3 is 12 residues. CDR1 and CDR2 from the germline V gene are MGHDK and SYGVNS. The chain's CDR3 is CASSPGTGELFF. For the CDR3, the DNA is TGTGCCAGCAGCCCAGGGACCGGGGAGCTGTTTTTT.

This clone was observed a handful of times. The V and J genes are TRBV19 and TRBJ2-2; TRBD1 might be the D (6 bases). The germline CDR1 and CDR2 sequences are LNHDA and SQIVND (reference sequence). There are 15 residues in the CDR3. V was trimmed by 7 bases and J by 8 bases, leaving 20 bases between them. The CDR3 is CASTHHREYGGELFF. DNA for the CDR3: TGTGCCAGTACACATCACAGGGAATACGGTGGGGAGCTGTTTTTT.

The gene calls are TRBV5-1 and TRBJ2-7; D perhaps matches TRBD1 (6 bases). Germline V gives CDR1 SGHRS, CDR2 YFSETQ. This CDR3 region has 14 residues. V gave up 9 bases and J gave up 2 bases, with 18 bases separating them. For the CDR3, the DNA is TGCGCCATCCCCAGGGGAGCGGATACCTACGAGCAGTACTTC. Its translation is CAIPRGADTYEQYF.

The chain joins TRBV27 to TRBJ2-7; unclear D gene. CDR3 length equals 13 residues. The V gene's germline CDR1 is MNHEY and CDR2 SMNVEV (reference sequence). Trimming took 3 bases from V and 3 from J, leaving 9 bases between them. For the CDR3, the DNA is TGTGCCAGCAGTTTGCAGGATAACTACGAGCAGTACTTC. Translation: CASSLQDNYEQYF.

The V gene is TRBV19, the J gene TRBJ2-1; a possible D gene is TRBD2 (6 bases). CDR1 LNHDA and CDR2 SQIVND come from the germline V gene (reference sequence). This CDR3 spans 15 amino acids. V was shortened by 2 bases and J by 6 bases, with 14 bases between the two germline ends. CDR3 in amino acids: CASSISAGPINEQFF. CDR3 in DNA: TGTGCCAGTAGTATATCTGCGGGACCTATCAATGAGCAGTTCTTC. Filled out from reference TRBV19 and TRBJ2-1, the complete variable domain reads DGGITQSPKYLFRKEGQNVTLSCEQNLNHDAMYWYRQDPGQGLRLIYYSQIVNDFQKGDIAEGYSVSREKKESFPLTVTSAQKNPTAFYLCASSISAGPINEQFFGPGTRLTVL.

The V and J genes are TRBV30 and TRBJ2-1; 10 bases are shared with TRBD2. The J segment lost 5 bases and the V segment lost 1 base, leaving 5 bases of the junction unmatched. The CDR3 consists of 15 residues. Looked up from germline, CDR1 is GTSNPN and CDR2 is SVGIG (reference sequence). CDR3 DNA sequence: TGTGCCTGGAGTGAGGACCTAGCGGGGGACAATGAGCAGTTCTTC. Translating gives CAWSEDLAGDNEQFF.

About this clone: The same CDR3 also results from other DNA sequences found in this sample. The chain combines TRBV5-1 with TRBJ2-7; D remains unclear. The germline CDR1 and CDR2 sequences are SGHRS and YFSETQ. CDR3 length: 12 amino acids. V lost 3 bases and J lost 0, with 4 bases in between. The CDR3 region is CASSSDSYEQYF. CDR3 DNA sequence: TGCGCCAGCAGCTCAGACTCCTACGAGCAGTACTTC.

The V and J genes are TRBV27 and TRBJ2-4; 9 bases align to TRBD1. Per germline, CDR1 MNHEY and CDR2 SMNVEV (reference sequence). V lost 7 bases to trimming and J lost 16 bases; unmatched junction nucleotides: 11. The CDR3 has 12 amino acids. In DNA form, the CDR3 reads TGTGCCAGCACCGACCAGGGACAGGGTCTTTACTTC. Translation gives CASTDQGQGLYF.

This clone came up once. The chain is built from TRBV27 and TRBJ2-7; 10 bases match TRBD1. The CDR3 consists of 17 residues. In germline, CDR1 is MNHEY, CDR2 SMNVEV (reference sequence). Trimming removed 8 bases from V and 3 bases from J; junction bases left unmatched: 16. The CDR3: CASRLLGPGQGNYEQYF. The DNA of the CDR3 is TGTGCCAGCCGACTCTTAGGGCCGGGACAGGGGAACTACGAGCAGTACTTC.

This clone was counted a single time. The V gene is TRBV7-9, the J gene TRBJ1-2; 10 bases are shared with TRBD1. The V gene's germline CDR1 is SEHNR and CDR2 FQNEAQ (reference sequence). V lost 1 base to trimming and J lost 5 bases; unmatched junction nucleotides: 4. The CDR3 runs 15 residues. The CDR3 DNA sequence: TGTGCCAGCAGCTTAGGGGGACAGGGGTCATATGGCTACACCTTC. This gives the protein CASSLGGQGSYGYTF.

The V and J genes are TRBV7-2 and TRBJ2-1; D gene uncertain. The germline V gene encodes CDR1 SGHTA and CDR2 FQGNSA. The CDR3 has 14 amino acids. V shed 5 bases and J shed 0 bases, with 8 bases lying between them. The CDR3 DNA follows: TGTGCCAGCAGCCCCCACGGCTCCTACAATGAGCAGTTCTTC. This codes for CASSPHGSYNEQFF. The full variable domain, rest sourced from reference TRBV7-2 and TRBJ2-1, is GAGVSQSPSNKVTEKGKDVELRCDPISGHTALYWYRQSLGQGLEFLIYFQGNSAPDKSGLPSDRFSAERTGGSVSTLTIQRTQQEDSAVYLCASSPHGSYNEQFFGPGTRLTVL.

This rearrangement joins TRBV7-9 to TRBJ1-4; D is uncertain. The CDR3 consists of 11 residues. Trimming left V 5 bases short and J 7 bases short, with 5 bases between. The germline V gene encodes CDR1 SEHNR and CDR2 FQNEAQ (reference sequence). The CDR3 DNA follows: TGTGCCAGCAGCCCTAGTGAAAAACTGTTTTTT. This gives the protein CASSPSEKLFF.

The chain joins TRBV7-2 to TRBJ2-1, with 8 bases aligning to TRBD2. The CDR3 is made up of 15 amino acids. V lost 5 bases and J lost 6; bases outside the gene matches: 9. Germline V CDR1 and CDR2: SGHTA, FQGNSA. DNA of the CDR3: TGTGCCAGCAGCGCGACCGGGACTAGTCCCAATGAGCAGTTCTTC. This codes for CASSATGTSPNEQFF.

The V gene is TRBV6-1, the J gene TRBJ2-7; no clear D. The V and J ends lost 4 bases and 4 bases respectively, with 5 bases between them. The CDR3 runs to 11 residues. Per germline, CDR1 MNHNS and CDR2 SASEGT. The CDR3 here is CASSGLYEQYF. The DNA of the CDR3 is TGTGCCAGCAGTGGACTTTACGAGCAGTACTTC.

The rearrangement links TRBV27 to TRBJ2-1; TRBD2 matches 8 bases. Germline assignment: CDR1 MNHEY and CDR2 SMNVEV (reference sequence). Trimming took 5 bases from V and 3 from J; bases not matched to a gene: 6. This CDR3 is built from 15 residues. The CDR3: CASSPGTRGYNEQFF. CDR3 sequence (DNA): TGTGCCAGCAGTCCCGGGACTAGAGGCTACAATGAGCAGTTCTTC.

This rearrangement joins TRBV18 to TRBJ2-7; 8 bases fit TRBD1. J lost 5 bases, V lost 4 bases, and 16 bases had no gene match. Per the germline V gene, CDR1 is KGHSH and CDR2 is LQKENI. This CDR3 region has 17 residues. CDR3 DNA: TGTGCCAGCTCACACGACAGGGGTGAGGGTTTCGTAAACGAGCAGTACTTC. Its protein product is CASSHDRGEGFVNEQYF. The full variable domain, in which reference TRBV18 and TRBJ2-7 provide the parts outside the CDR3, is NAGVMQNPRHLVRRRGQEARLRCSPMKGHSHVYWYRQLPEEGLKFMVYLQKENIIDESGMPKERFSAEFPKEGPSILRIQQVVRGDSAAYFCASSHDRGEGFVNEQYFGPGTRLTVT.

The chain joins TRBV7-2 to TRBJ2-7; no reliable D call. The CDR3 sequence is 14 residues long. Germline CDR1 is SGHTA and CDR2 is FQGNSA. Trimming took 6 bases from V and 3 from J, leaving 15 bases between them. In DNA form, the CDR3 reads TGTGCCAGCAGTGTGGTTTATGGTAGCTACGAGCAGTACTTC. As protein: CASSVVYGSYEQYF.

CDR3 region: CAWGIQGAMETQYF. Here the CDR3 DNA reads TGTGCCTGGGGGATCCAGGGGGCGATGGAGACCCAGTACTTC. The chain employs TRBV30 and TRBJ2-5; 8 positions agree with TRBD1. CDR1 is GTSNPN and CDR2 is SVGIG in the germline V gene (reference sequence). Trimming removed 5 bases from V and 5 bases from J; junction bases left unmatched: 10. CDR3 length: 14 amino acids.

The CDR3 region is CASSVTLAERKQFF. The CDR3 DNA reads TGTGCCAGCAGTGTTACCTTAGCGGAGAGGAAGCAGTTCTTC. The chain has TRBV6-1 and TRBJ2-1; maybe TRBD2 (6 bases). This CDR3 spans 14 amino acids. Germline V gene lookup returns CDR1 MNHNS and CDR2 SASEGT. V was pared by 4 bases and J by 11 bases, with 18 bases between.

In DNA, the CDR3 is TGCGCCAGCAGCTTCCTTCGGGACAGGGTCATGGAAAAACTGTTTTTT. It translates to CASSFLRDRVMEKLFF. The gene calls are TRBV10-1 and TRBJ1-4; 9 positions match TRBD1. From germline, CDR1 is WNHNN and CDR2 SYGVQD (reference sequence). V lost 6 bases to trimming and J lost 8 bases; unmatched junction nucleotides: 13. The CDR3 loop spans 16 amino acids.